Below, 30 T cell receptor beta chains from the same sample are listed, as sequenced in a study of response to subunit inactivated influenza vaccine (dated by TCRdb to the late 2010s). To prepare the library, RT-PCR was applied. Sequencing was performed on an Illumina HiSeq 2500. TCRdb took the public reads, trimmed them with fastp at Q25, ran MiXCR for clone calling and kept in-frame beta chains. Every CDR3 protein is listed once, alongside the most common genes and DNA of its rows. This sample is represented by approximately 530,000 distinct CDR3 sequences; over 10% of them were singletons. The leading ten clones occupy approximately 14% of the sample. Read against the paper, the sample's time point label means: around 45 days after influenza vaccine administration. This specimen consisted of PBMCs from blood, obtained about 40 days after vaccination. These TCRs come from a man between 50 and 59 years old who received an inactivated influenza vaccine. Donor details come from another sample of the same person, matched by shared clones.

This clonotype was recorded many times. The chain joins TRBV29-1 to TRBJ2-7, with a tentative D call TRBD2 (6 bases). V lost 6 bases, J lost 0 bases, and 15 bases lay in between. The CDR3 contains 14 residues. Germline loops: CDR1 SQVTM, CDR2 ANQGSEA. The CDR3 DNA reads as TGCAGCGTGGTTGGACTACTGAGCTCCTACGAGCAGTACTTC. Encoded protein: CSVVGLLSSYEQYF.

The rearrangement links TRBV6-5 to TRBJ2-1, with 8 positions matching TRBD2. With V trimmed by 2 bases and J by 6 bases, 12 bases remained unmatched. The V gene's germline CDR1 is MNHEY and CDR2 SVGAGI. CDR3 length equals 17 residues. In DNA form, the CDR3 reads TGTGCCAGCAGTTACGGGGGGAGCGGGAGCGAGGGCAATGAGCAGTTCTTC. This codes for CASSYGGSGSEGNEQFF.

The chain uses TRBV6-2 or TRBV6-3 and TRBJ2-1; weak D call: TRBD2 (5 bases). Germline assignment: CDR1 MNHEY and CDR2 SVGEGT. This CDR3 has 16 amino acids. The V gene lost 6 bases and the J gene lost 4 bases, with 19 bases spanning the gap. The CDR3 DNA reads as TGTGCCAGCAGCCCCCCTTCGTTCCCGGGGTACAATGAGCAGTTCTTC. Translating it yields CASSPPSFPGYNEQFF.

This clonotype was observed a few times. The chain employs TRBV12-3 or TRBV12-4 and TRBJ2-2, with D uncertain. Trimming shortened V by 3 bases and J by 3 bases, and 8 bases separated the two germline ends. The CDR3 contains 14 residues. Here the CDR3 reads CASSFTWDTGELFF. CDR3 sequence (DNA): TGTGCCAGCAGTTTTACGTGGGACACCGGGGAGCTGTTTTTT.

V and J are TRBV6-2 or TRBV6-3 and TRBJ2-2; D is unclear. Germline CDR1 MNHEY, CDR2 SVGEGT. The CDR3 loop spans 14 amino acids. The germline V and J ends were trimmed by 0 bases and 7 bases, with 9 bases remaining between them. The CDR3 loop reads CASSYSVPGGELFF. The CDR3 DNA is TGTGCCAGCAGTTACTCAGTCCCCGGCGGGGAGCTGTTTTTT.

This clonotype showed up just a few times. The chain employs TRBV4-1 and TRBJ2-5, with D tentatively TRBD1 (6 bases). The CDR3 spans 15 residues. V was shortened by 1 base and J by 2 bases, with 11 bases between the two germline ends. Germline CDR1 is MGHRA and CDR2 is YSYEKL. As DNA, the CDR3 is TGCGCCAGCAGCCAAGGACAGGCCCTGCAAGAGACCCAGTACTTC. Amino acids: CASSQGQALQETQYF.

This clonotype was detected a few times. The genes are TRBV6-1 and TRBJ2-5; 7 bases agree with TRBD1. Trimming cost V 7 bases and J 5 bases; bases outside gene matches: 10. The CDR3 has 14 residues. Germline CDR1 MNHNS, CDR2 SASEGT. This chain's CDR3 is CASTPDRVFETQYF. The CDR3 DNA follows: TGTGCCAGCACCCCTGACAGGGTATTTGAGACCCAGTACTTC.

V is TRBV7-9 and J is TRBJ2-4; the match to TRBD1 covers 7 bases. The CDR3 is 15 amino acids. CDR1 is SEHNR and CDR2 is FQNEAQ in the germline V gene (reference sequence). The V segment lost 1 base and the J segment 3 bases; nucleotides outside the gene matches: 3. For the CDR3, the DNA is TGTGCCAGCAGCTTAGATAGGACAGGCAAAAACATTCAGTACTTC. Translation: CASSLDRTGKNIQYF. The full variable domain, its missing parts supplied by reference TRBV7-9 and TRBJ2-4, is DTGVSQNPRHKITKRGQNVTFRCDPISEHNRLYWYRQTLGQGPEFLTYFQNEAQLEKSRLLSDRFSAERPKGSFSTLEIQRTEQGDSAMYLCASSLDRTGKNIQYFGAGTRLSVL.

The rearrangement links TRBV9 to TRBJ1-2; no clear D. CDR1 SGDLS and CDR2 YYNGEE come from the germline V gene. Trimming left V 5 bases short and J 4 bases short, with 15 bases between. The CDR3 has 14 residues. The CDR3 region has the DNA TGTGCCAGCAGTCGGGCTGAGGGAGCCTATGGCTACACCTTC. This translates into CASSRAEGAYGYTF.

This clonotype was recorded at least ten times. This chain connects TRBV7-6 to TRBJ2-4; 9 bases are shared with TRBD1. The J segment lost 4 bases and the V segment lost 5 bases, leaving 9 bases of the junction unmatched. There are 16 residues in the CDR3. Germline V gives CDR1 SGHVS, CDR2 FNYEAQ. CDR3 DNA: TGTGCCAGCAGCCCCGGGACAGGGTACGCTAAAAACATTCAGTACTTC. Amino acid sequence: CASSPGTGYAKNIQYF.

This clonotype was seen many times. The V gene is TRBV20-1, the J gene TRBJ1-2, with D tentatively TRBD1 (6 bases). The CDR3 has 14 residues. V shed 0 bases and J shed 3 bases, with 11 bases lying between them. Germline V gene lookup returns CDR1 DFQATT and CDR2 SNEGSKA (reference sequence). The CDR3 nucleotides are TGCAGTGCTAGAGATGTGGGGGCTTACTATGGCTACACCTTC. Residues: CSARDVGAYYGYTF.

This clonotype was detected once. The chain combines TRBV5-1 with TRBJ2-1; no clear D. Germline V gene sequence: CDR1 SGHRS, CDR2 YFSETQ. The CDR3 extends over 17 amino acids. V dropped 6 bases and J dropped 0 bases, with 19 bases sitting between them. In DNA, the CDR3 is TGCGCCAGCATTCGCAACCCCTTCTCAAGCTCCTACAATGAGCAGTTCTTC. This gives the protein CASIRNPFSSSYNEQFF.

This clonotype was detected a few times. V usage is TRBV10-2 and J usage is TRBJ2-2; D gene uncertain. Trimming left V 2 bases short and J 5 bases short, with 9 bases between. CDR1 is WSHSY and CDR2 is SAAADI in the germline V gene. The CDR3 is made up of 14 amino acids. The chain's CDR3 is CASSEIYRTGELFF. DNA for the CDR3: TGCGCCAGCAGTGAGATTTATCGAACCGGGGAGCTGTTTTTT.

This clonotype was seen a handful of times. V is TRBV4-2 and J is TRBJ2-1; 7 positions match TRBD1. The CDR3 is made up of 16 amino acids. The V and J ends lost 0 bases and 2 bases, in that order; junction bases with no gene match: 4. Germline loops: CDR1 LGHNA, CDR2 YNFKEQ. CDR3 loop: CASSQDQGDPYNEQFF. The CDR3 DNA reads TGTGCCAGCAGCCAAGATCAGGGGGACCCCTACAATGAGCAGTTCTTC.

This clonotype was seen a few times. This chain uses TRBV20-1 with TRBJ2-1; D not resolved. CDR1 DFQATT and CDR2 SNEGSKA come from the germline V gene (reference sequence). This CDR3 spans 13 amino acids. Deletions cut 1 base from V and 3 bases from J, with 7 bases between. This CDR3 reads CSARAWGYNEQFF. In DNA form, the CDR3 reads TGCAGTGCTAGAGCTTGGGGCTACAATGAGCAGTTCTTC.

The chain recombines TRBV20-1 with TRBJ1-3; 7 positions agree with TRBD1. CDR3 size: 14 residues. Germline V gives CDR1 DFQATT, CDR2 SNEGSKA (reference sequence). V trimming: 5 bases; J trimming: 3 bases; junction bases outside the gene matches: 7. CDR3 residues: CSARQGTLGNTIYF. In DNA, the CDR3 is TGCAGTGCTCGACAGGGAACCCTTGGAAACACCATATATTTT.

This chain connects TRBV5-5 to TRBJ2-2; 11 bases map to TRBD2. There are 16 residues in the CDR3. The V gene end was trimmed by 4 bases and the J gene end by 5 bases; junction bases not matched to a gene: 7. The germline gives CDR1 SGHKS, CDR2 YYEKEE (reference sequence). The CDR3 DNA reads TGTGCCAGCAGCAGGTTAGCGGGAGGGCCGACCGGGGAGCTGTTTTTT. This sequence encodes CASSRLAGGPTGELFF.

This clonotype was seen a few times. The gene calls are TRBV7-6 and TRBJ2-7, with D uncertain. This CDR3 has 15 amino acids. Per germline, CDR1 SGHVS and CDR2 FNYEAQ. The V end was cut by 1 base, the J end by 0 bases, with 10 bases between. The CDR3 bases are TGTGCCAGCAGCTTAGGGACCCTGCTCTCCTACGAGCAGTACTTC. Amino acids: CASSLGTLLSYEQYF.

This clonotype was picked up a small number of times. The chain couples TRBV4-3 to TRBJ2-6, with D uncertain. Between the trimmed V and J ends, which lost 1 base and 2 bases, there was a span of 9 bases. The CDR3 is made up of 16 amino acids. Germline loops: CDR1 LGHNA, CDR2 YSLEER. DNA for the CDR3: TGCGCCAGCAGCCAAGTGGCAAGGGCTGGGGCCAACGTCCTGACTTTC. Translated, it gives CASSQVARAGANVLTF.

V usage is TRBV20-1 and J usage is TRBJ2-3, with D possibly being TRBD2 (7 bases). The CDR3 extends over 15 amino acids. Germline-derived CDR1 and CDR2 are DFQATT and SNEGSKA (reference sequence). V lost 7 bases and J lost 4, with 21 bases in between. The CDR3 DNA sequence: TGCAGTGTCGGAGGGGTGGGGGGGGCCGCAGATACGCAGTATTTT. Protein: CSVGGVGGAADTQYF.

The chain carries TRBV5-6 and TRBJ2-5; TRBD2 agrees at 9 bases. CDR3 size: 16 residues. Germline-derived CDR1 and CDR2 are SGHDT and YYEEEE. With 1 base clipped from V and 4 bases from J, the junction kept 8 bases outside the gene matches. Here the CDR3 DNA reads TGTGCCAGCAGCTTGTGGGGCGGGAGGGCCGGAGAGACCCAGTACTTC. Its translation: CASSLWGGRAGETQYF. Combining the CDR3 with reference TRBV5-6 and TRBJ2-5 gives the whole variable domain DAGVTQSPTHLIKTRGQQVTLRCSPKSGHDTVSWYQQALGQGPQFIFQYYEEEERQRGNFPDRFSGHQFPNYSSELNVNALLLGDSALYLCASSLWGGRAGETQYFGPGTRLLVL.

The chain combines TRBV20-1 with TRBJ2-5; D is perhaps TRBD2 (5 bases). The CDR3 loop spans 14 amino acids. Germline lookup yields CDR1 DFQATT and CDR2 SNEGSKA (reference sequence). The V end was cut by 3 bases, the J end by 5 bases, with 16 bases between. CDR3 DNA sequence: TGCAGTGCTAGCACACCGTTGAGGGTGGAGACCCAGTACTTC. It is translated as CSASTPLRVETQYF.

CDR3 amino acids: CASSQEGTGDAYEQYF. CDR3 sequence (DNA): TGCGCCAGCAGCCAGGAGGGGACAGGGGACGCCTACGAGCAGTACTTC. The genes are TRBV4-3 and TRBJ2-7; 10 bases map to TRBD1. The CDR3 has 16 residues. The V gene's germline CDR1 is LGHNA and CDR2 YSLEER. The ends lost 3 bases at V and 2 bases at J; junction bases unmatched: 7.

This clonotype has more than one count but fewer than ten. The V call is TRBV20-1, the J call TRBJ2-7; the D gene is possibly TRBD2 (7 bases). V gave up 5 bases and J gave up 0 bases, with 11 bases separating them. This CDR3 comprises 13 residues. Germline CDR1 and CDR2: DFQATT and SNEGSKA (reference sequence). CDR3 in DNA: TGCAGTGCTTCCCGGGGGGCCTCCTACGAGCAGTACTTC. Translated, it gives CSASRGASYEQYF.

V usage is TRBV10-1 and J usage is TRBJ1-1; 10 nucleotides align to TRBD1. This CDR3 contains 13 residues. Per germline, CDR1 WNHNN and CDR2 SYGVQD (reference sequence). After removal of 8 bases from V and 4 bases from J, the junction contained 4 bases not matched to a gene. The CDR3 bases are TGCGCCAGCCTGACAGGGGGCGGCACTGAAGCTTTCTTT. This sequence encodes CASLTGGGTEAFF.

This clonotype was seen only a few times. The chain recombines TRBV24-1 with TRBJ1-1; D remains ambiguous. V lost 2 bases, J lost 3 bases, and 3 bases lay in between. This CDR3 spans 12 amino acids. In germline, CDR1 is KGHDR, CDR2 SFDVKD. The CDR3 sequence: CATSDSDTEAFF. The CDR3 DNA reads as TGTGCCACCAGTGATTCGGACACTGAAGCTTTCTTT.

This clonotype was seen only a few times. V is TRBV5-6 and J is TRBJ1-1; D is uncertain. V lost 4 bases, J lost 5 bases, and 15 bases lay in between. CDR3 length: 14 amino acids. CDR1 is SGHDT and CDR2 is YYEEEE in the germline V gene. CDR3: CASSITGLGTEAFF. In nucleotides, the CDR3 is TGTGCCAGCAGCATAACCGGGCTTGGGACTGAAGCTTTCTTT.

In this sample, this clonotype turned up many times. V gene TRBV5-1 combines with J gene TRBJ2-3, with D perhaps given as TRBD1 or TRBD2 (6 bases each). Germline V lookup: CDR1 SGHRS, CDR2 YFSETQ. The CDR3 covers 14 residues. Trimming removed 0 bases from V and 6 bases from J, with 11 bases in between. DNA for the CDR3: TGCGCCAGCAGCTTGGATTCGGGGGCCGATACGCAGTATTTT. It translates to CASSLDSGADTQYF.

This clonotype occurred a few times. The V call is TRBV14, the J call TRBJ2-2, with D perhaps being TRBD1 or TRBD2 (5 bases each). The CDR3 has 14 amino acids. Trimming removed 8 bases from V and 7 bases from J, with 17 bases in between. CDR1 and CDR2 from the germline V gene are SGHDN and FVKESK. The CDR3 here is CASRPGTPGGELFF. The CDR3 bases are TGTGCCAGCCGACCCGGGACGCCTGGCGGGGAGCTGTTTTTT. The whole variable domain, filled in from reference TRBV14 and TRBJ2-2, reads EAGVTQFPSHSVIEKGQTVTLRCDPISGHDNLYWYRRVMGKEIKFLLHFVKESKQDESGMPNNRFLAERTGGTYSTLKVQPAELEDSGVYFCASRPGTPGGELFFGEGSRLTVL.

This clonotype has only a few counts. The chain joins TRBV6-5 to TRBJ2-4; D tentatively reads TRBD1 or TRBD2 (5 bases each). Germline CDR1 MNHEY, CDR2 SVGAGI. The CDR3 has 15 residues. With 2 bases removed from V and 2 bases from J, the gap between germline ends came to 10 bases. CDR3 sequence: CASSYRDPTKNIQYF. CDR3 nucleotide sequence: TGTGCCAGCAGTTACAGGGACCCAACCAAAAACATTCAGTACTTC.